This is a list of T cell receptor beta chains from one sample in a study of T cell changes during pregnancy in multiple sclerosis. TCRdb's copy holds only in-frame clones and misses some; the assay was immunoSEQ multiplex PCR. The sample yields some 22,000 clones, more than 75% seen once. This specimen consisted of CD8+ T cells from peripheral blood mononuclear cells, obtained before pregnancy. All receptors come from a female donor with multiple sclerosis, enrolled in a pregnancy study. Each CDR3 is given with its conserved first and last residue. The D gene is left open where the match is weak. Part of the rows lack a size; the others show once, few, many or a class for expanded clones.

cdr3_length | d_call | clone_size | j_call | v_call | cdr3_nt | cdr3_aa
11 | . | . | TRBJ1-1 | TRBV6-5 | TGTGCCAGTTCGGGGCGGGGTGAAGCTTTCTTT | CASSGRGEAFF
13 | . | . | TRBJ2-3 | TRBV11-2 | TGTGCCAGCAGCTTAGCGGTAGCAGATACGCAGTATTTT | CASSLAVADTQYF
15 | TRBD1 | . | TRBJ2-7 | TRBV5-1 | TGCGCCAGCAGCTCCCGACAGGGAGCAAGCTACGAGCAGTACTTC | CASSSRQGASYEQYF
15 | . | . | TRBJ1-3 | TRBV27 | TGTGCCAGCAGTCCTACGGGATTAAAAGGAAACACCATATATTTT | CASSPTGLKGNTIYF
15 | TRBD2 | . | TRBJ2-7 | TRBV7-3 | TGTGCCAGCAGCTCCGGGACTAGGGGACTGTACGAGCAGTACTTC | CASSSGTRGLYEQYF
14 | . | . | TRBJ2-7 | TRBV5-1 | TGCGCCAGCAGCTTTTCCTTATTCTCCTACGAGCAGTACTTC | CASSFSLFSYEQYF
15 | . | few | TRBJ2-3 | TRBV25-1 | TGTGCCAGCAGTGTTGGCGGAGCTAGCACAGATACGCAGTATTTT | CASSVGGASTDTQYF
16 | TRBD2 | . | TRBJ2-3 | TRBV4-3 | TGCGCCAGCAGCCCGCTAGCGGGAAGTTATTCAGATACGCAGTATTTT | CASSPLAGSYSDTQYF
18 | TRBD2 | . | TRBJ2-1 | TRBV4-1 | TGCGCCAGCAGCCAAGCCCCCGGGACTAGCAAGGGCTACAATGAGCAGTTCTTC | CASSQAPGTSKGYNEQFF
15 | . | . | TRBJ2-1 | TRBV5-1 | TGCGCCAGCAGCCTAGCGGAGGGGGCCTACAATGAGCAGTTCTTC | CASSLAEGAYNEQFF